The 20 T cell receptor beta chains below were found in one sample sequenced in a study of T cell responses to AZD1222 COVID-19 vaccine. TCRdb keeps only in-frame clones here, not all; method: immunoSEQ multiplex PCR. The sample records 100,000 to 150,000 clones, around 90% being singletons. Sample: peripheral blood, taken on day 0 of AZD1222 vaccination. These receptors all come from an adult in good health.

The V gene is TRBV5-8, the J gene TRBJ2-7; D may match TRBD1 or TRBD2 (5 bases each). Germline values: CDR1 SGHTS, CDR2 YDEGEE. This CDR3 spans 16 amino acids. Trimming took off 6 bases at V and 2 bases at J, with 21 bases between the two ends. In DNA form, the CDR3 reads TGTGCCAGCATCCCCGGGACGACTCTGAGAGCCTACGAGCAGTACTTC. This codes for CASIPGTTLRAYEQYF.

V is TRBV27 and J is TRBJ1-6; D ambiguous. V was trimmed by 5 bases and J by 0 bases, leaving 17 bases between them. The germline CDR1 and CDR2 sequences are MNHEY and SMNVEV (reference sequence). This CDR3 is built from 18 residues. The CDR3 DNA is TGTGCCAGCAGTCTTGGTCTGCCGGGGAGCTCCTATAATTCACCCCTCCACTTT. Residues: CASSLGLPGSSYNSPLHF.

The J gene is TRBJ1-5, the V gene TRBV27, with D possibly being TRBD1 (5 bases). The CDR3 runs 16 residues. Trimming removed 2 bases at V and 0 bases at J, with 11 bases between. Germline V gives CDR1 MNHEY, CDR2 SMNVEV (reference sequence). The CDR3 is CASSLLGGYSNQPQHF. CDR3 DNA sequence: TGTGCCAGCAGTTTACTGGGGGGTTATAGCAATCAGCCCCAGCATTTT.

CDR3 sequence reads: CASSLVAGGRTGELFF. The CDR3 DNA reads as TGTGCCAGCAGCTTAGTAGCGGGGGGGCGTACCGGGGAGCTGTTTTTT. This chain joins TRBV7-2 and TRBJ2-2, with 11 nucleotides matching TRBD2. From germline, CDR1 is SGHTA and CDR2 FQGNSA. The CDR3 length is 16 residues. Trimming removed 1 base from V and 5 bases from J; junction bases left unmatched: 3.

The chain employs TRBV6-2 or TRBV6-3 and TRBJ1-5; TRBD1 is a possible D gene (6 bases). There are 17 residues in the CDR3. Germline loops: CDR1 MNHEY, CDR2 SVGEGT. The V end lost 7 bases, the J end lost 7 bases, and 26 bases lay between the germline ends. CDR3 in DNA: TGTGCCAGCACCCCGGGGGTGTTAGGGGGGCTTGGACAGCCCCAGCATTTT. Protein product: CASTPGVLGGLGQPQHF.

V usage is TRBV12-3 or TRBV12-4 and J usage is TRBJ1-5, with D unclear. The V and J ends lost 3 bases and 6 bases respectively, with 6 bases between them. The CDR3 has 12 amino acids. CDR3 bases: TGTGCCAGCAGTTTTGCTCCTCAGCCCCAGCATTTT. Translated: CASSFAPQPQHF.

The rearrangement links TRBV10-3 to TRBJ1-1, with TRBD1 matching over 7 bases. Germline-derived CDR1 and CDR2 are ENHRY and SYGVKD. The CDR3 totals 15 residues. The V gene end was trimmed by 3 bases and the J gene end by 4 bases; junction bases not matched to a gene: 8. For the CDR3, the DNA is TGTGCCATCAGTGACTTGACAGGGCCCCTCACTGAAGCTTTCTTT. Translation: CAISDLTGPLTEAFF.

This chain uses TRBV28 with TRBJ1-2; 9 bases match TRBD1. V was clipped by 2 bases and J by 3 bases; unmatched bases: 10. Germline CDR1 MDHEN, CDR2 SYDVKM. The CDR3 has 17 amino acids. The CDR3 loop reads CASSLGGRQGEYYGYTF. The CDR3 nucleotides read TGTGCCAGCAGTTTAGGGGGACGACAGGGGGAATACTATGGCTACACCTTC.

This clone was counted a single time. The rearrangement links TRBV7-3 to TRBJ2-3; either TRBD1 or TRBD2 may fit D (5 bases each). Germline V lookup: CDR1 SGHTA, CDR2 FQGTGA. This CDR3 region has 16 residues. The V end was cut by 1 base, the J end by 4 bases, with 15 bases between. CDR3 amino acids: CASSLSGGVGADTQYF. CDR3 nucleotide sequence: TGTGCCAGCAGCTTAAGTGGGGGAGTCGGGGCAGATACGCAGTATTTT.

DNA of the CDR3: TGTGCCAGCAGCGGAACCAAGGCTTTCTTT. This codes for CASSGTKAFF. This chain connects TRBV25-1 to TRBJ1-1; D not resolved. CDR1 MGHDK and CDR2 SYGVNS come from the germline V gene. Trimming took 6 bases from V and 11 from J, leaving 10 bases between them. The CDR3 consists of 10 residues. Full variable domain (remainder filled in from reference TRBV25-1 and TRBJ1-1): EADIYQTPRYLVIGTGKKITLECSQTMGHDKMYWYQQDPGMELHLIHYSYGVNSTEKGDLSSESTVSRIRTEHFPLTLESARPSHTSQYLCASSGTKAFFGQGTRLTVV.

The V call is TRBV7-9, the J call TRBJ1-1; the D gene is possibly TRBD1 (5 bases). The V gene's germline CDR1 is SEHNR and CDR2 FQNEAQ (reference sequence). The germline V and J ends were trimmed by 4 bases and 6 bases, with 12 bases remaining between them. This CDR3 comprises 13 residues. CDR3 residues: CASSSQGGAEAFF. CDR3 nucleotides: TGTGCCAGCAGCTCCCAGGGCGGCGCTGAAGCTTTCTTT.

The chain is built from TRBV27 and TRBJ1-1; 9 bases align to TRBD1. The CDR3 is 13 amino acids. J was trimmed by 8 bases and V by 5 bases; bases with no gene match: 6. Germline assignment: CDR1 MNHEY and CDR2 SMNVEV (reference sequence). Here the CDR3 reads CASSMDRGSEAFF. The CDR3 bases are TGTGCCAGCAGTATGGACAGGGGATCAGAAGCTTTCTTT.

This clone was seen a single time. CDR3 sequence reads: CATSGWTGDEQYF. The CDR3 nucleotides read TGTGCCACCAGCGGATGGACAGGGGACGAGCAGTACTTC. The chain carries TRBV15 and TRBJ2-7; 9 nucleotides line up with TRBD1. J gave up 5 bases and V 5 bases, and 4 bases lay outside the gene matches. From germline, CDR1 is LNHNV and CDR2 YYDKDF (reference sequence). This CDR3 is 13 amino acids long.

This chain joins TRBV25-1 and TRBJ2-7, with 9 positions matching TRBD2. Germline assignment: CDR1 MGHDK and CDR2 SYGVNS. The V and J ends lost 4 bases and 4 bases, in that order; junction bases with no gene match: 14. The CDR3 runs to 17 residues. CDR3: CASSAGPGSGGPYEQYF. CDR3 DNA sequence: TGTGCCAGCAGTGCGGGCCCCGGTAGCGGGGGACCATACGAGCAGTACTTC.

The rearrangement links TRBV28 to TRBJ1-4; possible D gene TRBD1, 5 bases. Germline assignment: CDR1 MDHEN and CDR2 SYDVKM. Deletions cut 6 bases from V and 7 bases from J, with 9 bases between. The CDR3 has 12 amino acids. The CDR3 loop reads CASRGVGEKLFF. As DNA, the CDR3 is TGTGCCAGCAGGGGGGTAGGTGAAAAACTGTTTTTT.

This rearrangement joins TRBV7-2 to TRBJ2-7; possible D gene TRBD1, 5 bases. CDR1 SGHTA and CDR2 FQGNSA come from the germline V gene. Deletions cut 1 base from V and 2 bases from J, with 12 bases between. CDR3 size: 15 residues. The CDR3 protein is CASSLGVAGTYEQYF. The CDR3 nucleotides are TGTGCCAGCAGCTTAGGGGTCGCAGGGACCTACGAGCAGTACTTC.

The V gene is TRBV19, the J gene TRBJ1-2; 9 bases fit TRBD1. The CDR3 loop spans 14 amino acids. The germline gives CDR1 LNHDA, CDR2 SQIVND (reference sequence). Trimming removed 9 bases from V and 4 bases from J; junction bases left unmatched: 9. CDR3 DNA: TGTGCCAGCCGTTCGGACAGGGGCAGCTATGGCTACACCTTC. Encoded protein: CASRSDRGSYGYTF.

The chain is built from TRBV28 and TRBJ1-2; maybe TRBD1 (5 bases). The V and J ends lost 3 bases and 7 bases respectively, with 18 bases between them. Germline V lookup: CDR1 MDHEN, CDR2 SYDVKM. This CDR3 is 15 amino acids long. CDR3: CASSFRADLYGGYTF. For the CDR3, the DNA is TGTGCCAGCAGTTTCAGGGCAGACCTCTATGGTGGCTACACCTTC.

The V and J genes are TRBV28 and TRBJ1-4; TRBD1 is a possible D gene (5 bases). Trimming left V 1 base short and J 0 bases short, with 9 bases between. The CDR3 is 16 amino acids. The germline V gene encodes CDR1 MDHEN and CDR2 SYDVKM. The CDR3 region has the DNA TGTGCCAGCAGTTTATACGGGGGTTCAACTAATGAAAAACTGTTTTTT. This sequence encodes CASSLYGGSTNEKLFF.

The J gene is TRBJ1-3, the V gene TRBV2; 10 bases line up with TRBD1. This CDR3 region has 14 residues. Germline loops: CDR1 SNHLY, CDR2 FYNNEI. The junction had 1 base not matched to a gene; V was cut back by 6 bases and J by 2 bases. Here the CDR3 reads CASRDRGTGNTIYF. The CDR3 DNA is TGTGCCAGCAGGGACAGGGGGACTGGAAACACCATATATTTT. The full variable domain, with the rest looked up from reference TRBV2 and TRBJ1-3, is EPEVTQTPSHQVTQMGQEVILRCVPISNHLYFYWYRQILGQKVEFLVSFYNNEISEKSEIFDDQFSVERPDGSNFTLKIRSTKLEDSAMYFCASRDRGTGNTIYFGEGSWLTVV.